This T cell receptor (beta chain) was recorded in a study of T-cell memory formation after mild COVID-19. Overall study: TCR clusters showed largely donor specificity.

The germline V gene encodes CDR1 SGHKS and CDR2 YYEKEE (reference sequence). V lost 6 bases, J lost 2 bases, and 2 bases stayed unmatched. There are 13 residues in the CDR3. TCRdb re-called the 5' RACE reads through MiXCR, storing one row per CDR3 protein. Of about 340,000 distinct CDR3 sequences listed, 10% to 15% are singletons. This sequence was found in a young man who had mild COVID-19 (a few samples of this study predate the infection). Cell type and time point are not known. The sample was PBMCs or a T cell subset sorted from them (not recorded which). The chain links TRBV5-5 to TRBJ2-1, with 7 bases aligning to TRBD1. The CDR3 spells CASTGTAYNEQFF. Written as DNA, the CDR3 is TGTGCCAGCACCGGGACAGCCTACAATGAGCAGTTCTTC.